Listed below are T cell receptor beta chains from one sample, sequenced in a study of cytomegalovirus exposure and HLA in healthy donors. Measured with immunoSEQ multiplex PCR; TCRdb has only the in-frame clones, and not every one. The sample records under 150,000 clones, about 83% being singletons. The sequencing sample was made of PBMCs. The origin of the receptors is a woman under 40 in good health and CMV-seronegative. Each CDR3 is given with its conserved first and last residue. The D gene is left open where the match is weak. Not all rows give a size; the values are once, few, many and, for expanded clones, a class.

cdr3_aa: CASSLYAGVGRDEQYF
cdr3_nt: TGTGCCAGCAGTTTATATGCGGGCGTAGGAAGAGACGAGCAGTACTTC
j_call: TRBJ2-7
d_call: -
v_call: TRBV27
clone_size: few

cdr3_aa: CASSFGGSSGNTIYF
cdr3_nt: TGTGCCAGCAGCTTCGGGGGGAGCTCTGGAAACACCATATATTTT
j_call: TRBJ1-3
d_call: -
v_call: TRBV7-8
clone_size: -

cdr3_aa: CASGLREYPDTQYF
cdr3_nt: TGTGCCAGCGGGTTGCGGGAGTACCCAGATACGCAGTATTTT
j_call: TRBJ2-3
d_call: TRBD2
v_call: TRBV7-2
clone_size: -

cdr3_aa: CASGQGASYGYTF
cdr3_nt: TGTGCCAGCGGCCAGGGGGCAAGCTATGGCTACACCTTC
j_call: TRBJ1-2
d_call: TRBD1
v_call: TRBV27
clone_size: -

cdr3_aa: CATSSGQGAGQPQHF
cdr3_nt: TGTGCCACCAGCAGCGGACAGGGGGCAGGTCAGCCCCAGCATTTT
j_call: TRBJ1-5
d_call: TRBD1
v_call: TRBV15
clone_size: -

cdr3_aa: CASSQGTGKNIQYF
cdr3_nt: TGCGCCAGCAGCCAAGGGACAGGGAAAAACATTCAGTACTTC
j_call: TRBJ2-4
d_call: TRBD1
v_call: TRBV4-3
clone_size: -

cdr3_aa: CASSLAGAGTDTQYF
cdr3_nt: TGTGCCAGCAGCTTAGCGGGAGCCGGCACAGATACGCAGTATTTT
j_call: TRBJ2-3
d_call: -
v_call: TRBV7-2
clone_size: -

cdr3_aa: CASSRGGAGSYEQYF
cdr3_nt: TGTGCCAGCAGTAGAGGGGGCGCGGGGTCCTACGAGCAGTACTTC
j_call: TRBJ2-7
d_call: -
v_call: TRBV28
clone_size: once

cdr3_aa: CSVEEGASGVANEQFF
cdr3_nt: TGCAGCGTTGAAGAGGGCGCTAGCGGCGTAGCTAATGAGCAGTTCTTC
j_call: TRBJ2-1
d_call: TRBD2
v_call: TRBV29-1
clone_size: -

cdr3_aa: CASSSTSGGPRAQYF
cdr3_nt: TGTGCCAGCAGCTCGACTAGCGGGGGCCCCAGGGCCCAGTACTTC
j_call: TRBJ2-5
d_call: TRBD2
v_call: TRBV7-6
clone_size: -